The next 32 T cell receptor beta chains were all read from a single sample in a study of cytomegalovirus exposure and HLA in healthy donors. PCR primers comprised 60 Vbeta and 13 Jbeta primers. Using immunoSEQ multiplex PCR, the repertoire was profiled, and TCRdb retains in-frame clones only, with some absent. Here the sample spans fewer than 150,000 clones, 60% to 85% being singletons. Sequenced sample: PBMCs. The receptors derive from a male donor in good health and CMV-seronegative.

Concerning this clone: Its ends do not fully match the called genes, so a read error is possible. The chain combines TRBV5-1 with TRBJ2-7, with a possible D match to TRBD1 (6 bases). Germline V gene lookup returns CDR1 SGHRS and CDR2 YFSETQ. The CDR3 totals 11 residues. The CDR3 nucleotides read TGCGCCAGCAGCCTACGACAGGAGCGGTACTTC. Translated, it gives CASSLRQERYF.

J is TRBJ2-1 and V is TRBV19, with TRBD2 identical over 11 bases. This CDR3 has 16 residues. The V segment lost 5 bases and the J segment 3 bases; nucleotides outside the gene matches: 6. Germline lookup yields CDR1 LNHDA and CDR2 SQIVND (reference sequence). The CDR3 is CASSSTGTSGYNEQFF. CDR3 coding DNA: TGTGCCAGTAGTTCAACCGGGACTAGCGGCTACAATGAGCAGTTCTTC. The whole variable domain, filled in from reference TRBV19 and TRBJ2-1, reads DGGITQSPKYLFRKEGQNVTLSCEQNLNHDAMYWYRQDPGQGLRLIYYSQIVNDFQKGDIAEGYSVSREKKESFPLTVTSAQKNPTAFYLCASSSTGTSGYNEQFFGPGTRLTVL.

This chain uses TRBV7-9 with TRBJ1-4; perhaps TRBD1 as D (5 bases). The CDR3 extends over 13 amino acids. Trimming shortened V by 3 bases and J by 8 bases, and 10 bases separated the two germline ends. The V gene's germline CDR1 is SEHNR and CDR2 FQNEAQ (reference sequence). CDR3 nucleotide sequence: TGTGCCAGCAGCTTGGGGACTGAAGAAAAACTGTTTTTT. Translation gives CASSLGTEEKLFF. Complete variable domain (other parts from reference TRBV7-9 and TRBJ1-4): DTGVSQNPRHKITKRGQNVTFRCDPISEHNRLYWYRQTLGQGPEFLTYFQNEAQLEKSRLLSDRFSAERPKGSFSTLEIQRTEQGDSAMYLCASSLGTEEKLFFGSGTQLSVL.

The CDR3 region is CSVLTGGHTEAFF. The DNA of the CDR3 is TGCAGCGTTCTGACAGGGGGCCACACTGAAGCTTTCTTT. The chain recombines TRBV29-1 with TRBJ1-1; TRBD1 aligns across 10 bases. V shed 5 bases, J shed 3 bases, and the junction held 3 bases outside the gene matches. CDR3 length: 13 amino acids. The germline CDR1 and CDR2 sequences are SQVTM and ANQGSEA.

This chain links TRBV29-1 with TRBJ2-1, with TRBD1 matching 9 bases. CDR3 length: 13 residues. CDR1 is SQVTM and CDR2 is ANQGSEA in the germline V gene. V lost 5 bases, J lost 4 bases, and 3 bases stayed unmatched. The CDR3 DNA sequence: TGCAGCGTTATGGACAGGGGTTACAATGAGCAGTTCTTC. This encodes CSVMDRGYNEQFF.

This clone showed up just once. Other DNA sequences in this specimen translate into the identical CDR3. The chain uses TRBV29-1 and TRBJ1-2; unclear D gene. From germline, CDR1 is SQVTM and CDR2 ANQGSEA. The CDR3 is made up of 14 amino acids. Trimming took off 0 bases at V and 5 bases at J, with 13 bases between the two ends. This CDR3 reads CSVEDRVQAYGYTF. In nucleotides, the CDR3 is TGCAGCGTTGAAGATCGAGTGCAGGCTTATGGCTACACCTTC.

Worth noting for this clone: The sample carries other DNA sequences with the same CDR3. This chain joins TRBV19 and TRBJ1-4; 7 nucleotides agree with TRBD1. Per germline, CDR1 LNHDA and CDR2 SQIVND (reference sequence). The CDR3 is 15 amino acids. V was clipped by 4 bases and J by 7 bases; unmatched bases: 9. CDR3 nucleotides: TGTGCCAGTAGTACCTCAGGGGGTTGGGGTGAAAAACTGTTTTTT. It translates to CASSTSGGWGEKLFF.

V and J are TRBV11-2 and TRBJ2-1, with D possibly TRBD1 on 6 matching bases. The CDR3 covers 13 residues. Trimming took off 10 bases at V and 4 bases at J, with 14 bases between the two ends. Per germline, CDR1 SGHAT and CDR2 FQNNGV. The CDR3 here is CATSGTIYNEQFF. CDR3 nucleotides: TGTGCCACGTCAGGGACAATATACAATGAGCAGTTCTTC.

In its sample, this clone was seen a few times. The chain combines TRBV27 with TRBJ1-6; 9 nucleotides agree with TRBD1. The CDR3 is 16 residues long. V lost 3 bases, J lost 9 bases, and 9 bases stayed unmatched. From germline, CDR1 is MNHEY and CDR2 SMNVEV (reference sequence). CDR3 amino acids: CASSFLGGTGSSPLHF. DNA of the CDR3: TGTGCCAGCAGTTTTTTAGGCGGGACAGGGTCTTCACCCCTCCACTTT.

Only one count was recorded for this clone. V and J are TRBV19 and TRBJ1-6; a possible D gene is TRBD1 (6 bases). Trimming removed 4 bases at V and 9 bases at J, with 13 bases between. This CDR3 has 14 residues. CDR1 and CDR2 from the germline V gene are LNHDA and SQIVND (reference sequence). CDR3 sequence: CASSTQGSGSPLHF. CDR3 in DNA: TGTGCCAGTAGTACACAGGGAAGTGGTTCACCCCTCCACTTT.

This clone was detected once. V and J are TRBV9 and TRBJ2-7; tentatively, D is TRBD2 (5 bases). This CDR3 has 13 residues. V was clipped by 0 bases and J by 7 bases, with 11 bases between them. Germline V gives CDR1 SGDLS, CDR2 YYNGEE. DNA for the CDR3: TGTGCCAGCAGCGTAGGGCCACAGCGGGAGCAGTACTTC. Its translation: CASSVGPQREQYF.

Comments on this clone: At one end, the junction sequence differs from germline, possibly due to a read error. The chain combines TRBV7-7 with TRBJ2-1; D is perhaps TRBD2 (6 bases). The V gene's germline CDR1 is SSHAT and CDR2 FNYEAQ (reference sequence). The length of the CDR3 is 15 residues. The CDR3 protein is CASSAGGSSYNEQFF. The CDR3 DNA reads TGTGCTAGCAGCGCCGGGGGTAGCTCCTACAATGAGCAGTTCTTC.

The chain links TRBV4-3 to TRBJ1-4; possibly TRBD1 for D (5 bases). The germline CDR1 and CDR2 sequences are LGHNA and YSLEER. CDR3 length: 16 residues. Trimming pared 0 bases from V and 8 bases from J, leaving 16 bases between. CDR3 coding DNA: TGCGCCAGCAGCCAAGATTGGGACGGGGGTAACGAAAAACTGTTTTTT. It encodes CASSQDWDGGNEKLFF.

This clone was picked up a small number of times. The CDR3 here is CASSSPGTSVYNEQFF. The CDR3, as DNA: TGTGCCAGCAGCTCCCCCGGGACTAGCGTCTACAATGAGCAGTTCTTC. V and J are TRBV9 and TRBJ2-1, with 10 bases matching TRBD2. The V gene's germline CDR1 is SGDLS and CDR2 YYNGEE. V lost 4 bases and J lost 3; bases outside the gene matches: 7. CDR3 length: 16 residues.

The sample holds a few counts of this clone. V and J are TRBV5-6 and TRBJ2-1; TRBD2 agrees at 8 bases. With V trimmed by 0 bases and J by 0 bases, 8 bases remained unmatched. CDR3 length: 18 amino acids. CDR1 and CDR2 from the germline V gene are SGHDT and YYEEEE. CDR3 sequence (DNA): TGTGCCAGCAGCTTGGAATTACTAGCGGATCCCTCCTACAATGAGCAGTTCTTC. Its protein product is CASSLELLADPSYNEQFF.

The rearrangement uses TRBV15 and TRBJ1-5, with no clear D. Germline values: CDR1 LNHNV, CDR2 YYDKDF (reference sequence). Trimming took 0 bases from V and 4 from J, leaving 4 bases between them. CDR3 length: 13 residues. CDR3 sequence: CATSRDLNQPQHF. DNA of the CDR3: TGTGCCACCAGCAGAGATCTTAATCAGCCCCAGCATTTT.

The chain recombines TRBV30 with TRBJ1-4; D is ambiguous. CDR1 is GTSNPN, CDR2 SVGIG, per germline (reference sequence). The V end lost 1 base, the J end lost 5 bases, and 8 bases lay between the germline ends. The CDR3 length is 13 residues. In nucleotides, the CDR3 is TGTGCCTGGAGTGGAGGTCAGAATGAAAAACTGTTTTTT. Translation gives CAWSGGQNEKLFF. Full variable domain (outside the CDR3, taken from reference TRBV30 and TRBJ1-4): SQTIHQWPATLVQPVGSPLSLECTVEGTSNPNLYWYRQAAGRGLQLLFYSVGIGQISSEVPQNLSASRPQDRQFILSSKKLLLSDSGFYLCAWSGGQNEKLFFGSGTQLSVL.

The chain uses TRBV6-5 and TRBJ2-3; a possible D gene is TRBD1 (6 bases). V was trimmed by 5 bases and J by 0 bases, leaving 9 bases between them. The germline V gene encodes CDR1 MNHEY and CDR2 SVGAGI. The CDR3 sequence is 14 residues long. The DNA for the CDR3 is TGTGCCAGCAGTGCTAGGGGGAGCACAGATACGCAGTATTTT. Translating gives CASSARGSTDTQYF.

The chain recombines TRBV7-2 with TRBJ2-7; 7 nucleotides align to TRBD2. CDR1 is SGHTA, CDR2 FQGNSA, per germline. J lost 0 bases, V lost 3 bases, and 8 bases had no gene match. This CDR3 region has 16 residues. CDR3 sequence (DNA): TGTGCCAGCAGCTTGGGGAGGGGTAGCGACTCCTACGAGCAGTACTTC. This codes for CASSLGRGSDSYEQYF. Variable domain in full (rest from reference TRBV7-2 and TRBJ2-7): GAGVSQSPSNKVTEKGKDVELRCDPISGHTALYWYRQSLGQGLEFLIYFQGNSAPDKSGLPSDRFSAERTGGSVSTLTIQRTQQEDSAVYLCASSLGRGSDSYEQYFGPGTRLTVT.

The DNA for the CDR3 is TGTGCCAGCAGCTCTCCATTTAGGGAGTCGGACATTCAGTACTTC. Translation: CASSSPFRESDIQYF. V and J are TRBV13 and TRBJ2-4; TRBD2 might be the D (5 bases). V was shortened by 4 bases and J by 8 bases, with 18 bases between the two germline ends. The CDR3 consists of 15 residues. Germline CDR1 and CDR2: PRHDT and FYEKMQ (reference sequence).

The J gene is TRBJ2-5, the V gene TRBV28; 10 bases align to TRBD1. This CDR3 comprises 15 residues. Germline V CDR1 and CDR2: MDHEN, SYDVKM. V lost 2 bases and J lost 2; bases outside the gene matches: 2. This chain's CDR3 is CASSLGTGVQETQYF. In DNA form, the CDR3 reads TGTGCCAGCAGTTTAGGGACAGGGGTTCAAGAGACCCAGTACTTC. The whole variable domain, filled in from reference TRBV28 and TRBJ2-5, reads DVKVTQSSRYLVKRTGEKVFLECVQDMDHENMFWYRQDPGLGLRLIYFSYDVKMKEKGDIPEGYSVSREKKERFSLILESASTNQTSMYLCASSLGTGVQETQYFGPGTRLLVL.

V and J are TRBV7-9 and TRBJ1-1; TRBD1 matches 7 bases. V shed 1 base, J shed 2 bases, and the junction held 13 bases outside the gene matches. The CDR3 totals 18 residues. Germline V gene sequence: CDR1 SEHNR, CDR2 FQNEAQ (reference sequence). The CDR3 DNA sequence: TGTGCCAGCAGCTTAGAGGGCACAGGGGCCCCCCTTAACACTGAAGCTTTCTTT. Translation: CASSLEGTGAPLNTEAFF.

V is TRBV5-6 and J is TRBJ1-1, with TRBD1 matching over 7 bases. This CDR3 spans 14 amino acids. With V trimmed by 4 bases and J by 2 bases, 5 bases remained unmatched. In germline, CDR1 is SGHDT, CDR2 YYEEEE. CDR3 DNA: TGTGCCAGCAGCCGTCGGGACAGCAACACTGAAGCTTTCTTT. Protein: CASSRRDSNTEAFF.

V and J are TRBV5-1 and TRBJ1-2; a possible D gene is TRBD1 (6 bases). Germline-derived CDR1 and CDR2 are SGHRS and YFSETQ. V lost 0 bases and J lost 5, with 11 bases in between. This CDR3 spans 14 amino acids. This chain's CDR3 is CASSLGRQEYGYTF. Here the CDR3 DNA reads TGCGCCAGCAGCTTGGGACGACAGGAATATGGCTACACCTTC.

This chain links TRBV10-2 with TRBJ1-1; unclear D gene. This CDR3 has 15 amino acids. CDR1 and CDR2 (germline): WSHSY, SAAADI. V lost 0 bases, J lost 5 bases, and 13 bases lay in between. The CDR3 spells CASSESTSRYTEAFF. In DNA, the CDR3 is TGCGCCAGCAGTGAGTCGACTTCCCGTTATACTGAAGCTTTCTTT.

The CDR3 DNA reads TGTGCCAGCAGTTACTGGGACACCCGCCACGAGCAGTACTTC. Residues: CASSYWDTRHEQYF. V usage is TRBV6-5 and J usage is TRBJ2-7; a weak D match, TRBD1 (6 bases). Germline V lookup: CDR1 MNHEY, CDR2 SVGAGI. V lost 1 base and J 5 bases, leaving 12 bases between the germline ends. The length of the CDR3 is 14 residues.

The chain recombines TRBV6-4 with TRBJ1-2; D gene ambiguous. Germline lookup yields CDR1 MRHNA and CDR2 SNTAGT. The CDR3 totals 14 residues. The V gene lost 0 bases and the J gene lost 4 bases, with 9 bases spanning the gap. CDR3 residues: CASSDSPGIYGYTF. CDR3 coding DNA: TGTGCCAGCAGTGACTCCCCAGGAATCTATGGCTACACCTTC.

The genes are TRBV5-1 and TRBJ2-2; 13 nucleotides line up with TRBD2. The CDR3 extends over 19 amino acids. The germline V gene encodes CDR1 SGHRS and CDR2 YFSETQ. V shed 5 bases, J shed 1 base, and the junction held 11 bases outside the gene matches. The CDR3 loop is CASRDWDGTSGMNTGELFF. As DNA, the CDR3 is TGCGCCAGCAGAGACTGGGACGGGACTAGCGGGATGAACACCGGGGAGCTGTTTTTT.

The chain couples TRBV27 to TRBJ1-1; D remains unclear. The V gene's germline CDR1 is MNHEY and CDR2 SMNVEV (reference sequence). The CDR3 length is 13 residues. Between the trimmed V and J ends, which lost 10 bases and 1 base, there was a span of 13 bases. The CDR3 nucleotides read TGTGCCACCGCCTTCGCAGAGAACACTGAAGCTTTCTTT. This encodes CATAFAENTEAFF.

The chain uses TRBV2 and TRBJ1-6; 9 bases match TRBD1. The CDR3 has 14 amino acids. CDR1 SNHLY and CDR2 FYNNEI come from the germline V gene. V dropped 5 bases and J dropped 9; count of bases not matched to a gene: 5. CDR3 protein: CASSWDRVRSPLHF. The CDR3 nucleotides are TGTGCCAGCAGTTGGGACAGGGTGCGTTCACCCCTCCACTTT.

The chain joins TRBV6-6 to TRBJ1-3; TRBD1 is a possible D gene (5 bases). This CDR3 has 16 amino acids. Trimming shortened V by 7 bases and J by 2 bases, and 18 bases separated the two germline ends. Germline values: CDR1 MNHNY, CDR2 SVGAGI (reference sequence). This chain's CDR3 is CASTTTVLGTGNTIYF. The CDR3 nucleotides are TGTGCCAGCACCACGACAGTCCTCGGAACTGGAAACACCATATATTTT.

This clone has a handful of counts. This chain connects TRBV29-1 to TRBJ2-7; 7 nucleotides align to TRBD1. V dropped 1 base and J dropped 5; count of bases not matched to a gene: 5. The germline V gene encodes CDR1 SQVTM and CDR2 ANQGSEA. This CDR3 comprises 13 residues. CDR3 in amino acids: CSVEGNRGHEQYF. CDR3 bases: TGCAGCGTTGAAGGGAACAGGGGCCACGAGCAGTACTTC.